This entry lists 9 T cell receptor beta chains sequenced from one sample in a study of vaccination effects on CD4 cells after COVID-19. Repertoires were generated with immunoSEQ multiplex PCR, while TCRdb's copy carries only in-frame clones and drops some. The data hold some 39,000 clones, with 82% observed a single time. When around nine days of culture had elapsed, CD4+ T cells were isolated. The antigens for these receptors are not known. Source: CD4+ T cells from PBMCs cultured without peptide, taken before COVID-19 vaccination. The source is a human donor who received a COVID-19 vaccine.

V and J are TRBV5-8 and TRBJ1-3; maybe TRBD1 (5 bases). Trimming took 4 bases from V and 0 from J, leaving 11 bases between them. The CDR3 spans 15 residues. Germline assignment: CDR1 SGHTS and CDR2 YDEGEE. This chain's CDR3 is CASSTGTFSGNTIYF. CDR3 nucleotides: TGTGCCAGCAGCACCGGGACGTTCTCTGGAAACACCATATATTTT.

This clone is a singleton in its sample. The chain links TRBV2 to TRBJ1-1, with D tentatively TRBD1 (5 bases). Germline loops: CDR1 SNHLY, CDR2 FYNNEI. This CDR3 contains 13 residues. V was trimmed by 4 bases and J by 8 bases, leaving 14 bases between them. The chain's CDR3 is CASSGLTRGEAFF. The CDR3 DNA follows: TGTGCCAGCAGTGGTCTCACCCGGGGGGAAGCTTTCTTT.

The rearrangement links TRBV24-1 to TRBJ2-6, with unresolved D. The CDR3 contains 16 residues. Germline V gene data show CDR1 as KGHDR and CDR2 as SFDVKD. V dropped 3 bases and J dropped 2 bases, with 10 bases sitting between them. The CDR3 DNA follows: TGTGCCACCAGTGATGTCCCCGGTCCTGGGGCCAACGTCCTGACTTTC. This encodes CATSDVPGPGANVLTF.

The chain joins TRBV7-9 to TRBJ2-5; perhaps D is TRBD1 or TRBD2 (5 bases each). With 0 bases removed from V and 1 base from J, the gap between germline ends came to 15 bases. Germline V gene lookup returns CDR1 SEHNR and CDR2 FQNEAQ (reference sequence). The length of the CDR3 is 17 residues. As DNA, the CDR3 is TGTGCCAGCAGCTTAGCGTCCGGGGCCAGCTCCCAAGAGACCCAGTACTTC. Translated, it gives CASSLASGASSQETQYF.

By share, this clone ranks as large (0.1 to 1%). CDR3 bases: TGTGCCAGCAGTTTAGTGGGGAGCCGGGGCTACACCTTC. Translating it yields CASSLVGSRGYTF. This chain links TRBV27 with TRBJ1-2; D not certain. This CDR3 has 13 amino acids. Deletions cut 2 bases from V and 8 bases from J, with 12 bases between. Germline V gene data show CDR1 as MNHEY and CDR2 as SMNVEV (reference sequence).

The rearrangement links TRBV3-1 (or the pseudogene TRBV3-2) to TRBJ2-5; tentative D call: TRBD1 (6 bases). Germline V gives CDR1 LGHDT, CDR2 YNNKEL (reference sequence). The CDR3 runs 16 residues. V gave up 1 base and J gave up 3 bases, with 15 bases separating them. CDR3 sequence (DNA): TGTGCCAGCAGCCAAGCCGGAAAGACAGGAAAAGAGACCCAGTACTTC. This gives the protein CASSQAGKTGKETQYF.

The chain has TRBV3-1 (or the pseudogene TRBV3-2) and TRBJ1-1; maybe TRBD1 (5 bases). Germline V gene data show CDR1 as LGHDT and CDR2 as YNNKEL (reference sequence). V was shortened by 4 bases and J by 5 bases, with 17 bases between the two germline ends. This CDR3 has 15 residues. In DNA form, the CDR3 reads TGTGCCAGCAGCCCAACCGGGACCCTGCAAACTGAAGCTTTCTTT. Amino acids: CASSPTGTLQTEAFF.

The rearrangement links TRBV19 to TRBJ1-1; D gene ambiguous. V was cut by 1 base and J by 7 bases, with 7 bases left in between. Looked up from germline, CDR1 is LNHDA and CDR2 is SQIVND (reference sequence). This CDR3 contains 12 residues. The CDR3, as DNA: TGTGCCAGTAGTATAGCAGGAAATGAAGCTTTCTTT. Its translation is CASSIAGNEAFF.

This sequence joins TRBV9 and TRBJ1-1, with D possibly being TRBD1 (5 bases). V was pared by 5 bases and J by 0 bases, with 14 bases between. The CDR3 contains 15 residues. Germline V gives CDR1 SGDLS, CDR2 YYNGEE. CDR3 in amino acids: CASSPTDKMNTEAFF. Written as DNA, the CDR3 is TGTGCCAGCAGTCCTACGGACAAAATGAACACTGAAGCTTTCTTT.